These 3 T cell receptor beta chains originate from one sample sequenced in a study of T and B cells in COVID-19 patients. Multiplex PCR with BIOMED2 TRB-A/B primer pools amplified TRB rearrangements. TCRdb re-called the multiplex PCR reads with MiXCR, one entry per CDR3 protein. This table has about 23,000 distinct CDR3 sequences, over 25% appearing once. Blood genomic DNA input for TRB amplification was about 240-550 ng. Sequences were obtained from blood. Receptor source: a human donor who had recovered from COVID-19.

The rearrangement joins TRBV30 to TRBJ1-1; D might be TRBD1 (6 bases). The CDR3 consists of 9 residues. From germline, CDR1 is GTSNPN and CDR2 SVGIG (reference sequence). V lost 7 bases and J 11 bases, leaving 11 bases between the germline ends. The chain's CDR3 is CASDSRAFF. For the CDR3, the DNA is TGTGCCTCGGACAGCCGGGCTTTCTTT.

Of note for this clonotype: This may stem from a read error, because a much larger clone lies one nucleotide away. V gene TRBV7-6 combines with J gene TRBJ2-3; no firm D call. Between the trimmed V and J ends, which lost 1 base and 4 bases, there was a span of 3 bases. Germline V gene lookup returns CDR1 SGHVS and CDR2 FNYEAQ. CDR3 length equals 12 residues. DNA for the CDR3: TGTGCCAGCAGCTTAGTTTCAGATACGCAGTATTTT. Translation gives CASSLVSDTQYF.

In its sample, this clonotype ranks as medium-sized (0.01 to 0.1%). This chain uses TRBV18 with TRBJ2-5, with D unclear. The V end lost 1 base, the J end lost 1 base, and 4 bases lay between the germline ends. Per the germline V gene, CDR1 is KGHSH and CDR2 is LQKENI. CDR3 length equals 13 residues. CDR3 region: CASSPQGQETQYF. CDR3 nucleotide sequence: TGTGCCAGCTCACCACAGGGCCAAGAGACCCAGTACTTC.